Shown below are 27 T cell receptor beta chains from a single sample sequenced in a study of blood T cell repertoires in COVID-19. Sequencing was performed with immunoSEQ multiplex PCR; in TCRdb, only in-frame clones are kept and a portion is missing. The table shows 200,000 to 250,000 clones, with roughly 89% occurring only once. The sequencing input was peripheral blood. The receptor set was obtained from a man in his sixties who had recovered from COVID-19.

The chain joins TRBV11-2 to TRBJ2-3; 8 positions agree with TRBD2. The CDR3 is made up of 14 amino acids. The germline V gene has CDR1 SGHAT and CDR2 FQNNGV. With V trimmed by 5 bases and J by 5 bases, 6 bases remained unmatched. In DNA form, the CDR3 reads TGTGCCAGCAGCCACGGACTAGCTGAAGATACGCAGTATTTT. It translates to CASSHGLAEDTQYF.

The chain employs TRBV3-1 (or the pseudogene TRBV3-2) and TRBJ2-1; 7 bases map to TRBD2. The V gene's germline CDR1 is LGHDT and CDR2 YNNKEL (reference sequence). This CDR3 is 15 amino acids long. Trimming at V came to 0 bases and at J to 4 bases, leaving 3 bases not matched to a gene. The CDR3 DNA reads TGTGCCAGCAGCCAAGATGCTAGCGGATACAATGAGCAGTTCTTC. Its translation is CASSQDASGYNEQFF.

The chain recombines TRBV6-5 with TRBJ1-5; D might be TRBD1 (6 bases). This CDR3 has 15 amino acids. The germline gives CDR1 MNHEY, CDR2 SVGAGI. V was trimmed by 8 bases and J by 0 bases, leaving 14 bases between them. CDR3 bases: TGTGCCAGCCGGGCAGGGGAACATAGCAATCAGCCCCAGCATTTT. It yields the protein CASRAGEHSNQPQHF.

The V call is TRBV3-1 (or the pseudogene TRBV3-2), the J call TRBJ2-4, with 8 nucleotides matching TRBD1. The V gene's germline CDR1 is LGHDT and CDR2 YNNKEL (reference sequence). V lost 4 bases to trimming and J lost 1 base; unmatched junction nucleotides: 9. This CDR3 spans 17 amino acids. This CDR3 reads CASSPPTQGEAKNIQYF. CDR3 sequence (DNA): TGTGCCAGCAGCCCTCCTACACAGGGGGAGGCCAAAAACATTCAGTACTTC.

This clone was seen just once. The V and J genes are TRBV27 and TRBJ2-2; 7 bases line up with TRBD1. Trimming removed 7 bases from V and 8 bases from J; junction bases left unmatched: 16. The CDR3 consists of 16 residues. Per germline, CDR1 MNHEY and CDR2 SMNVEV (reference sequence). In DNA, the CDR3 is TGTGCCAGCACCCAGGGGACAGACCGTGGTTGGGGGGAGCTGTTTTTT. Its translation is CASTQGTDRGWGELFF.

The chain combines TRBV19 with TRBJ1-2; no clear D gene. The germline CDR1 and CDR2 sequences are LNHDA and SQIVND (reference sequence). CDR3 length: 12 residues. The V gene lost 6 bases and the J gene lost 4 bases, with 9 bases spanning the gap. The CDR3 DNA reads TGTGCCAGTAGGGAAGACTCCTATGGCTACACCTTC. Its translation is CASREDSYGYTF.

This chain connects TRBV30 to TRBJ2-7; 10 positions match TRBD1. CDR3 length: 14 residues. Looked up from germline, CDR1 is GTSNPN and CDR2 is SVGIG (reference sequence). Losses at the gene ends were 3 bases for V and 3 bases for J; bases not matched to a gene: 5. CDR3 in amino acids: CAWRGTGALYEQYF. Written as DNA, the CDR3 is TGTGCCTGGAGAGGGACAGGGGCTCTCTACGAGCAGTACTTC.

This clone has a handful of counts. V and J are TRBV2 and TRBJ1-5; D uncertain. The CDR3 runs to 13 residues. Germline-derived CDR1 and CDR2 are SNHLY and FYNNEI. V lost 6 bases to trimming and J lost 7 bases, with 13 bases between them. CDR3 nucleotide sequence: TGTGCCAGCAGCTACCTGACTGGGCAGCCCCAGCATTTT. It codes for CASSYLTGQPQHF.

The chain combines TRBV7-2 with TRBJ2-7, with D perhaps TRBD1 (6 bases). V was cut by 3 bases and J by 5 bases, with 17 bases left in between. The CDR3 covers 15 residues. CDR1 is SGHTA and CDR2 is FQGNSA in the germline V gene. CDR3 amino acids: CASSLFRGLTNEQYF. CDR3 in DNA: TGTGCCAGCAGCTTGTTCAGGGGTCTCACGAACGAGCAGTACTTC.

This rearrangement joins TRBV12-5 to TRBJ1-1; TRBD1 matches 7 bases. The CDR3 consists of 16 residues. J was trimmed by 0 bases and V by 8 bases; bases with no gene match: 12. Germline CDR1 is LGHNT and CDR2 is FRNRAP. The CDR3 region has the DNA TGTGCTAGTCCCAGGGGGGCCGGGGGCATGAACACTGAAGCTTTCTTT. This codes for CASPRGAGGMNTEAFF. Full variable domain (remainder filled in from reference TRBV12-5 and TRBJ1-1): DARVTQTPRHKVTEMGQEVTMRCQPILGHNTVFWYRQTMMQGLELLAYFRNRAPLDDSGMPKDRFSAEMPDATLATLKIQPSEPRDSAVYFCASPRGAGGMNTEAFFGQGTRLTVV.

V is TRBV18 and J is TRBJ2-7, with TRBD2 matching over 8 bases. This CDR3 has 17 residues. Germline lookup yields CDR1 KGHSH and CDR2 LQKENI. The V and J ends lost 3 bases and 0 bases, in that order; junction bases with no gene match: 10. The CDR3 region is CASSPPGRAGSSYEQYF. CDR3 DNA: TGTGCCAGCTCACCCCCCGGGAGGGCGGGAAGCTCCTACGAGCAGTACTTC.

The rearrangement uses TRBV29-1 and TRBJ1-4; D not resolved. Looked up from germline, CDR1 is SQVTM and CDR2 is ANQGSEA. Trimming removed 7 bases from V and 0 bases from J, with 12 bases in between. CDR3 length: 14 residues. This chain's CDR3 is CSAATPATNEKLFF. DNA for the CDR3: TGCAGCGCGGCGACACCTGCAACTAATGAAAAACTGTTTTTT.

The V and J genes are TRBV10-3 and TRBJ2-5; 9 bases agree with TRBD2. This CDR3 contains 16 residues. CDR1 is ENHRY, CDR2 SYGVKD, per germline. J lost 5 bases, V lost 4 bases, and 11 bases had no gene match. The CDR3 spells CAISATSGKVGETQYF. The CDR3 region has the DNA TGTGCCATCAGTGCGACTAGCGGCAAGGTGGGGGAGACCCAGTACTTC.

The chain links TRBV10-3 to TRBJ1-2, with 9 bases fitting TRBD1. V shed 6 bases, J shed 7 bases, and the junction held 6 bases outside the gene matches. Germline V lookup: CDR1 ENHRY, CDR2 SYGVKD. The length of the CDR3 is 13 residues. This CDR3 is CAISPGTGTGYTF. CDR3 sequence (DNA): TGTGCCATCAGCCCCGGGACAGGGACTGGCTACACCTTC.

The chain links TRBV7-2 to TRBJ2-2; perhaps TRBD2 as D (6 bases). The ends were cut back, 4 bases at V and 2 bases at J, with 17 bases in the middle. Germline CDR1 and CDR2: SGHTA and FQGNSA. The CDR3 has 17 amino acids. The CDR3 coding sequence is TGTGCCAGCAGCTCGAACTTGGGACTGATTAACACCGGGGAGCTGTTTTTT. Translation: CASSSNLGLINTGELFF.

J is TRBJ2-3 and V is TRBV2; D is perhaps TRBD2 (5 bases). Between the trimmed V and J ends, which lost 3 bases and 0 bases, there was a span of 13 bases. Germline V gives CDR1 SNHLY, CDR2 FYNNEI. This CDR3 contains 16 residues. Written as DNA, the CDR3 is TGTGCCAGCAGTGACGGCGCGGGCGTTAGCACAGATACGCAGTATTTT. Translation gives CASSDGAGVSTDTQYF.

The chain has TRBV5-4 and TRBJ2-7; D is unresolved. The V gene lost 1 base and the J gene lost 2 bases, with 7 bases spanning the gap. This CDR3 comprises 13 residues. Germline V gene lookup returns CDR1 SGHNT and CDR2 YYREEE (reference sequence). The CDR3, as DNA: TGTGCCAGCAGCTTGTTTAGCACCTACGAGCAGTACTTC. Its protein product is CASSLFSTYEQYF.

The CDR3 DNA follows: TGTGCCAGCAGACTGACTAGCGGGGGCTCCAACACGCAGTATTTT. It is translated as CASRLTSGGSNTQYF. The chain employs TRBV5-4 and TRBJ2-3; 12 bases agree with TRBD2. The V segment lost 5 bases and the J segment 9 bases; nucleotides outside the gene matches: 10. Germline loops: CDR1 SGHNT, CDR2 YYREEE (reference sequence). The CDR3 is 15 amino acids.

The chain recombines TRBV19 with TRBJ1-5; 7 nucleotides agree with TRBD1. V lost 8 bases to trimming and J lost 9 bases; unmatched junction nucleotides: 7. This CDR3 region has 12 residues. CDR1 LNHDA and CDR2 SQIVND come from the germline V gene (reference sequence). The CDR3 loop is CASGTAFPPQHF. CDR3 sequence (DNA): TGTGCCAGTGGGACAGCCTTTCCGCCCCAGCATTTT.

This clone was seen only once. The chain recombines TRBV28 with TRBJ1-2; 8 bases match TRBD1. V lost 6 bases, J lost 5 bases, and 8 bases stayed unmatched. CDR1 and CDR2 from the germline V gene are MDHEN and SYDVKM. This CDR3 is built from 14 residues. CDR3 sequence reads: CASRWAGGAYGYTF. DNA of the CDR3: TGTGCCAGCAGGTGGGCAGGGGGCGCGTATGGCTACACCTTC.

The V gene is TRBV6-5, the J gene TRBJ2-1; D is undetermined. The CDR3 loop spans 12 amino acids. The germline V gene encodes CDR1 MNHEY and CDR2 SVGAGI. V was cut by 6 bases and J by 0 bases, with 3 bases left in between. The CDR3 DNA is TGTGCCAGCAGGAGCTCCTACAATGAGCAGTTCTTC. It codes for CASRSSYNEQFF.

The CDR3 protein is CASKGFFFGTYEQYF. In DNA form, the CDR3 reads TGTGCCAGCAAGGGGTTTTTCTTCGGAACCTACGAGCAGTACTTC. The rearrangement uses TRBV5-5 and TRBJ2-7, with D possibly matching TRBD1 (5 bases). Trimming pared 6 bases from V and 2 bases from J, leaving 18 bases between. Germline assignment: CDR1 SGHKS and CDR2 YYEKEE (reference sequence). The CDR3 spans 15 residues.

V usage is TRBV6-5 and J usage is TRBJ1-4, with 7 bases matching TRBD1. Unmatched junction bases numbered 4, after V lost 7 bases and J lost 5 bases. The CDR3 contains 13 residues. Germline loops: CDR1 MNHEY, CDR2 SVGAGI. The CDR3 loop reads CASTTGKNEKLFF. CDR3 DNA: TGTGCCAGCACGACAGGGAAGAATGAAAAACTGTTTTTT.

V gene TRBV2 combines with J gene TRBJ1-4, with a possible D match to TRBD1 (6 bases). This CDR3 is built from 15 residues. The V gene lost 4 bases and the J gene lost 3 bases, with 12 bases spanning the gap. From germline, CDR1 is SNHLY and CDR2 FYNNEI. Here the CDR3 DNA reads TGTGCCAGCAGTGTCCAGGGGTCAGCTAATGAAAAACTGTTTTTT. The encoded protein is CASSVQGSANEKLFF.

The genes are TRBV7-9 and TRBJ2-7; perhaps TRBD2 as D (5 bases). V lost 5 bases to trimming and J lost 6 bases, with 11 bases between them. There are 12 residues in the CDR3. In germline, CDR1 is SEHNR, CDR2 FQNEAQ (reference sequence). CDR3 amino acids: CASSIREGEQYF. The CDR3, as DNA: TGTGCCAGCAGCATAAGAGAGGGCGAGCAGTACTTC.

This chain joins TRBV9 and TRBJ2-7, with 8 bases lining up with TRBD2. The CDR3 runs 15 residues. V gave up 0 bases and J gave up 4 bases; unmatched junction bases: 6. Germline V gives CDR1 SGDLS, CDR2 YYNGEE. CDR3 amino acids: CASSVAPGGGYEQYF. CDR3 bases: TGTGCCAGCAGCGTAGCTCCCGGGGGGGGGTACGAGCAGTACTTC. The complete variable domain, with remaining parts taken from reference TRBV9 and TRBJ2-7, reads DSGVTQTPKHLITATGQRVTLRCSPRSGDLSVYWYQQSLDQGLQFLIQYYNGEERAKGNILERFSAQQFPDLHSELNLSSLELGDSALYFCASSVAPGGGYEQYFGPGTRLTVT.

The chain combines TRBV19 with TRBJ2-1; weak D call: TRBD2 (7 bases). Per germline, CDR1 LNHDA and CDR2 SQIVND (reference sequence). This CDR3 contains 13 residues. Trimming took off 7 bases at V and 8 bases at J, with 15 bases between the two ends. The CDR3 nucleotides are TGTGCCAGTACCGTGGGGGCGGGGGATGAGCAGTTCTTC. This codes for CASTVGAGDEQFF.